This T cell receptor beta chain was captured in a study of T cells in Graves' hyperthyroidism and ophthalmopathy (dated by TCRdb to between 2018 and 2021). About the investigation overall: Peripheral blood was collected at initial diagnosis, before any treatment. To identify TCR V-J signatures that set the groups apart, the researchers used a discovery cohort of 100 or so patients, made up of under 45 with Graves' ophthalmopathy and 57 with stable Graves' hyperthyroidism. Prospective prediction of ophthalmopathy was tested in an independent validation cohort of approximately 18 hyperthyroidism patients and some 17 patients who later progressed to ophthalmopathy. The roughly 94 discovery patients were randomly split 7:3 into training and test sets. The study also compared thyroid tissue and blood T-cell repertoires from a handful of Graves' hyperthyroidism patients. After sampling, hyperthyroidism patients received methimazole starting at 30 mg daily, and ophthalmopathy patients received high-dose intravenous methylprednisolone. The paper describes TCR Vbeta CDR3 sequencing of more than 120 peripheral blood samples, made up of under 50 ophthalmopathy patients, 70 to 80 hyperthyroidism patients and 17 progressor patients. What the authors observed across the whole study: Most expanded thyroid clonotypes (frequency above 0.001) were also detected in blood, a finding suggesting that blood repertoires may reflect thyroid immune responses. During validation, the model predicted progression to ophthalmopathy a median of about 6.5 months ahead of onset, with around 70% sensitivity and around 73% specificity. A model built on a 13 V-J signature distinguished ophthalmopathy from stable hyperthyroidism, reaching 87.88% sensitivity and 81% to 83% specificity in cross-validation and 80%/75% in testing. No statistical method was used to set the sample size in advance, and investigators knew the group allocation.

This clonotype was seen repeatedly, ten times or more. The antigen it recognizes is unknown. No base quality information exists; no much larger clone differs at one position. TCR beta CDR3 regions were amplified from RNA transcripts. The TCR CDR3 was subjected to a first round of RT-PCR using the HTBI primer set and the Qiagen OneStep RT-PCR kit. The libraries were constructed in a second round of multiplex PCR and then size-selected and purified. Paired-end sequencing of the libraries was performed with 100 bp reads on an Illumina HiSeq2000. The authors' pipeline ran thus. SOAPnuke was used to process the raw data, with reads discarded if the reads contained adapters or uncalled bases, had a mean Phred below 15, or lacked an exact constant-primer or identifier match. COPE v1.2.5 was used to merge the high-quality paired reads, and each unique nucleotide sequence was defined as a clonotype. MiTCR v1.1 was used to align the clonotypes against IMGT TRBV, TRBD and TRBJ reference segments. Only V-J combinations with frequency above 0.0001, covering 99% to 99.2% of repertoires, were analysed. The TCS score was defined as F50 (clonal expansion) divided by E x V (chaos), with BLOSUM62-based TCRdist calculated between CDR3 peptides within each V-J. Welch's t-statistics and random forest reduced fewer than 600 V-J features to roughly 13, which were used in a naive Bayes classifier (R e1071). TCRdb itself trimmed the public reads at Q25 with fastp, ran MiXCR and retained productive beta chains. Each CDR3 protein appears once, grouped with its most common genes and DNA. The V and J calls and clone size come from TCRdb's table, not from the authors' own analysis. For this sample there are under 450,000 distinct CDR3 sequences; about 13% appear just once. The top ten clones comprise around 20% of the sample.

Hyperthyroidism patients were newly diagnosed, had a disease duration of under 2 months, and were aged 18 to 65 years. Patients with uncontrolled infections, other autoimmune diseases, pregnancy or lactation were excluded. Clinical symptoms, serum thyroxine and TRAb, thyroid ultrasound, and orbital computed tomography formed the basis for the diagnoses. Blood from progressor patients was collected at the time of first diagnosis with hyperthyroidism, before any ophthalmopathy symptoms had appeared. PBMCs were separated from 10 ml of fresh peripheral blood using Ficoll-Paque density gradient centrifugation. Progressor patients were first diagnosed with Graves' hyperthyroidism and then developed ophthalmopathy during follow-up. Total RNA was extracted with Trizol reagent, and quality was checked on an Agilent 2100 Bioanalyzer. According to the germline V gene, CDR1 reads ENHRY and CDR2 reads SYGVKD. From the cysteine through the phenylalanine, the CDR3 covers 14 amino acids. The read is trimmed to its CDR3 DNA, 42 bases read in frame from base 1. V is clipped by 3 bases and J by 4 bases, and the sequence between their germline boundaries is 9 bases long.

The chain employs TRBV10-3 and TRBJ2-2, with no D gene named confidently. This TCR was recovered from a young man with Graves' hyperthyroidism that later progressed to Graves' ophthalmopathy. The source material was blood. CDR3 sequence: CAISDERATGELFF. The nucleotide sequence reads as follows: TGTGCCATCAGTGACGAACGGGCCACCGGGGAGCTGTTTTTT.